The 27 T cell receptor beta chains reported below all come from one sample, sequenced in a study of long-term antiretroviral therapy in people with HIV. Investigators performed immunoSEQ version v3.0 at survey level. Profiled with immunoSEQ multiplex PCR; TCRdb holds only in-frame clones, not every one. The sample holds 35,000 or so clones, 80% to 90% seen once. The specimen comprised unsorted PBMCs, sampled 2.2 years after starting antiretroviral therapy. All receptors derive from a man aged 18 to 30 with HIV.

The chain links TRBV5-3 to TRBJ2-1; 9 positions agree with TRBD2. TRBV5-3 is an ORF; its function is uncertain. CDR3 length equals 18 residues. The ends lost 4 bases at V and 2 bases at J; junction bases unmatched: 13. CDR3 nucleotide sequence: TGTGCCAGAAGCCTAAACCTTGGCGGGACTAGCACCTACAATGAGCAGTTCTTC. It yields the protein CARSLNLGGTSTYNEQFF.

V and J are TRBV5-4 and TRBJ2-5; D unresolved. Germline CDR1 is SGHNT and CDR2 is YYREEE (reference sequence). This CDR3 has 13 amino acids. V was cut by 2 bases and J by 5 bases, with 10 bases left in between. DNA for the CDR3: TGTGCCAGCAGCTTCGATTCCCGGGAGACCCAGTACTTC. This gives the protein CASSFDSRETQYF.

The rearrangement links TRBV7-9 to TRBJ2-2; tentative D call: TRBD1 (6 bases). The CDR3 contains 12 residues. The ends were cut back, 6 bases at V and 7 bases at J, with 9 bases in the middle. Germline V lookup: CDR1 SEHNR, CDR2 FQNEAQ (reference sequence). CDR3 amino acids: CASRSGDGELFF. The CDR3 DNA sequence: TGTGCCAGCAGATCAGGGGACGGGGAGCTGTTTTTT. Full variable domain (rest looked up from reference TRBV7-9 and TRBJ2-2): DTGVSQNPRHKITKRGQNVTFRCDPISEHNRLYWYRQTLGQGPEFLTYFQNEAQLEKSRLLSDRFSAERPKGSFSTLEIQRTEQGDSAMYLCASRSGDGELFFGEGSRLTVL.

The V gene is TRBV10-3, the J gene TRBJ2-1, with TRBD2 identical over 11 bases. Germline V lookup: CDR1 ENHRY, CDR2 SYGVKD. This CDR3 has 14 amino acids. J gave up 6 bases and V 5 bases, and 3 bases lay outside the gene matches. The CDR3 DNA follows: TGTGCCATCAGTCTTAGCGGGGGGGCCAATGAGCAGTTCTTC. Amino acids: CAISLSGGANEQFF.

The V call is TRBV19, the J call TRBJ2-7; 7 bases are shared with TRBD2. Germline CDR1 and CDR2: LNHDA and SQIVND (reference sequence). The CDR3 is made up of 14 amino acids. Trimming cost V 2 bases and J 7 bases; bases outside gene matches: 8. Written as DNA, the CDR3 is TGTGCCAGTAGTATAAGCGGGACCAACTTAGAGCAGTACTTC. This sequence encodes CASSISGTNLEQYF.

The chain has TRBV5-1 and TRBJ1-1, with D perhaps matching TRBD1 (5 bases). The length of the CDR3 is 14 residues. Trimming removed 3 bases from V and 0 bases from J, with 9 bases in between. Germline lookup yields CDR1 SGHRS and CDR2 YFSETQ. CDR3 amino acids: CASSSGTMNTEAFF. The CDR3 DNA follows: TGCGCCAGCAGCTCAGGGACCATGAACACTGAAGCTTTCTTT. Full variable domain (remainder filled in from reference TRBV5-1 and TRBJ1-1): KAGVTQTPRYLIKTRGQQVTLSCSPISGHRSVSWYQQTPGQGLQFLFEYFSETQRNKGNFPGRFSGRQFSNSRSEMNVSTLELGDSALYLCASSSGTMNTEAFFGQGTRLTVV.

The chain joins TRBV28 to TRBJ2-7; 7 bases line up with TRBD1. Germline CDR1 reads MDHEN; CDR2 reads SYDVKM. V dropped 5 bases and J dropped 2; count of bases not matched to a gene: 6. This CDR3 is built from 14 residues. DNA for the CDR3: TGTGCCAGCAGTAGGACAGGTGACACCTACGAGCAGTACTTC. Its translation: CASSRTGDTYEQYF.

The chain recombines TRBV29-1 with TRBJ2-2, with unresolved D. The ends were cut back, 4 bases at V and 0 bases at J, with 6 bases in the middle. Germline CDR1 is SQVTM and CDR2 is ANQGSEA. The CDR3 length is 13 residues. The CDR3, as DNA: TGCAGCGTTGGTGCAACGAACACCGGGGAGCTGTTTTTT. Protein sequence: CSVGATNTGELFF.

This clone was picked up a small number of times. The chain combines TRBV4-3 with TRBJ2-7; TRBD2 matches at 7 bases. Looked up from germline, CDR1 is LGHNA and CDR2 is YSLEER. This CDR3 has 14 amino acids. Trimming removed 0 bases from V and 6 bases from J; junction bases left unmatched: 5. DNA of the CDR3: TGCGCCAGCAGCCAAGATTATACTAGCGTCGAGCAGTACTTC. Its translation: CASSQDYTSVEQYF.

This clone was seen a single time. The genes are TRBV6-5 and TRBJ2-7, with D tentatively TRBD1 (6 bases). This CDR3 contains 13 residues. Germline V gives CDR1 MNHEY, CDR2 SVGAGI. V was trimmed by 1 base and J by 7 bases, leaving 11 bases between them. CDR3 sequence (DNA): TGTGCCAGCAGTTACTGGGGTGGACAGGAGCAGTACTTC. Its protein is CASSYWGGQEQYF.

This chain uses TRBV27 with TRBJ1-2; D remains unclear. The CDR3 has 15 residues. In germline, CDR1 is MNHEY, CDR2 SMNVEV (reference sequence). V lost 4 bases to trimming and J lost 3 bases, with 15 bases between them. CDR3 in amino acids: CASSSTPQTHYGYTF. The CDR3 DNA is TGTGCCAGCAGTTCCACTCCCCAGACCCACTATGGCTACACCTTC.

This clone has only one observation. V usage is TRBV30 and J usage is TRBJ2-7; TRBD2 matches at 7 bases. Germline V gene lookup returns CDR1 GTSNPN and CDR2 SVGIG (reference sequence). The CDR3 has 15 amino acids. J lost 5 bases, V lost 2 bases, and 12 bases had no gene match. The CDR3 nucleotides are TGTGCCTGGAGTTCAGTTCGCGGGAGAAACCACGAGCAGTACTTC. This sequence encodes CAWSSVRGRNHEQYF. The full variable domain, its missing parts supplied by reference TRBV30 and TRBJ2-7, is SQTIHQWPATLVQPVGSPLSLECTVEGTSNPNLYWYRQAAGRGLQLLFYSVGIGQISSEVPQNLSASRPQDRQFILSSKKLLLSDSGFYLCAWSSVRGRNHEQYFGPGTRLTVT.

This clone was counted only a few times. The CDR3 DNA reads as TGTGCCAGCATCCTTAAGCCTACTACCTACGAGCAGTACTTC. Protein sequence: CASILKPTTYEQYF. The chain links TRBV2 to TRBJ2-7; D is unclear. The CDR3 consists of 14 residues. V was shortened by 7 bases and J by 2 bases, with 15 bases between the two germline ends. The germline gives CDR1 SNHLY, CDR2 FYNNEI. The whole variable domain, remainder taken from reference TRBV2 and TRBJ2-7, is EPEVTQTPSHQVTQMGQEVILRCVPISNHLYFYWYRQILGQKVEFLVSFYNNEISEKSEIFDDQFSVERPDGSNFTLKIRSTKLEDSAMYFCASILKPTTYEQYFGPGTRLTVT.

The rearrangement links TRBV29-1 to TRBJ1-3; D is uncertain. Between the trimmed V and J ends, which lost 4 bases and 0 bases, there was a span of 10 bases. Germline lookup yields CDR1 SQVTM and CDR2 ANQGSEA. CDR3 length equals 14 residues. Here the CDR3 DNA reads TGCAGCGTTGGCCCAGAAGACTCTGGAAACACCATATATTTT. It translates to CSVGPEDSGNTIYF.

CDR3 bases: TGCAGCGTTGATGTTAGGAACACTGAAGCTTTCTTT. This sequence encodes CSVDVRNTEAFF. This rearrangement joins TRBV29-1 to TRBJ1-1; D unclear. Trimming took off 3 bases at V and 1 base at J, with 6 bases between the two ends. The CDR3 has 12 amino acids. Germline values: CDR1 SQVTM, CDR2 ANQGSEA.

The rearrangement links TRBV19 to TRBJ2-7, with TRBD2 matching 8 bases. V lost 5 bases to trimming and J lost 0 bases; unmatched junction nucleotides: 3. In germline, CDR1 is LNHDA, CDR2 SQIVND (reference sequence). This CDR3 has 14 amino acids. CDR3 sequence: CASSRGGSSYEQYF. The CDR3 nucleotides read TGTGCCAGTAGTCGGGGGGGGTCCTCCTACGAGCAGTACTTC.

The chain combines TRBV5-6 with TRBJ2-7; TRBD2 might be the D (5 bases). Germline CDR1 is SGHDT and CDR2 is YYEEEE. CDR3 length: 14 amino acids. V lost 3 bases and J lost 3, with 13 bases in between. The DNA for the CDR3 is TGTGCCAGCAGCTCCCCCGCGGGCTTCTACGAGCAGTACTTC. Residues: CASSSPAGFYEQYF.

The chain carries TRBV10-2 and TRBJ2-3; 10 bases agree with TRBD2. With 7 bases clipped from V and 1 base from J, the junction kept 5 bases outside the gene matches. The CDR3 length is 15 residues. Germline V CDR1 and CDR2: WSHSY, SAAADI. The CDR3 DNA follows: TGCGCCAGCATGAGAGGACTAGCGGGCACAGATACGCAGTATTTT. Encoded protein: CASMRGLAGTDTQYF.

In nucleotides, the CDR3 is TGTGCCAGTAGTATATGGGAGGGGTATGAGCAGTTCTTC. Encoded protein: CASSIWEGYEQFF. The chain has TRBV19 and TRBJ2-1; TRBD2 aligns across 7 bases. J was trimmed by 8 bases and V by 2 bases; bases with no gene match: 3. The CDR3 has 13 amino acids. Germline V gene data show CDR1 as LNHDA and CDR2 as SQIVND (reference sequence).

CDR3 DNA: TGTGCCAGCAGCTTCTTGGACCCAGTCGAGCAGTACTTC. Translated, it gives CASSFLDPVEQYF. The rearrangement uses TRBV5-6 and TRBJ2-7, with no clear D. Trimming left V 2 bases short and J 6 bases short, with 12 bases between. The CDR3 sequence is 13 residues long. CDR1 is SGHDT, CDR2 YYEEEE, per germline.

This chain joins TRBV30 and TRBJ1-1; D uncertain. V lost 1 base to trimming and J lost 0 bases, with 6 bases between them. There are 13 residues in the CDR3. Germline V CDR1 and CDR2: GTSNPN, SVGIG (reference sequence). CDR3 residues: CAWSAGVNTEAFF. CDR3 nucleotides: TGTGCCTGGAGTGCCGGCGTGAACACTGAAGCTTTCTTT.

The chain employs TRBV5-6 and TRBJ1-2, with 8 nucleotides matching TRBD1. Unmatched junction bases numbered 8, after V lost 2 bases and J lost 2 bases. The CDR3 contains 16 residues. Germline CDR1 SGHDT, CDR2 YYEEEE. CDR3 in DNA: TGTGCCAGCAGCTTCCTGGACAGGGTCAGGAACTATGGCTACACCTTC. It is translated as CASSFLDRVRNYGYTF. The full variable domain, in which reference TRBV5-6 and TRBJ1-2 provide the parts outside the CDR3, is DAGVTQSPTHLIKTRGQQVTLRCSPKSGHDTVSWYQQALGQGPQFIFQYYEEEERQRGNFPDRFSGHQFPNYSSELNVNALLLGDSALYLCASSFLDRVRNYGYTFGSGTRLTVV.

This chain uses TRBV6-5 with TRBJ2-2; TRBD1 is a possible D gene (6 bases). The germline V gene encodes CDR1 MNHEY and CDR2 SVGAGI. Trimming cost V 4 bases and J 5 bases, with 11 bases left between them. The CDR3 sequence is 14 residues long. The CDR3 DNA reads as TGTGCCAGCAGTTGGGGGCCGGGGACCGGGGAGCTGTTTTTT. Amino acid sequence: CASSWGPGTGELFF.

The V and J genes are TRBV6-1 and TRBJ2-1; D remains unclear. The germline gives CDR1 MNHNS, CDR2 SASEGT. V gave up 6 bases and J gave up 7 bases, with 7 bases separating them. The CDR3 loop spans 11 amino acids. Here the CDR3 reads CASRGINEQFF. The CDR3 nucleotides are TGTGCCAGCAGGGGGATTAATGAGCAGTTCTTC.

The chain links TRBV19 to TRBJ1-1; TRBD1 aligns across 10 bases. Germline CDR1 LNHDA, CDR2 SQIVND (reference sequence). V lost 6 bases to trimming and J lost 1 base; unmatched junction nucleotides: 14. The CDR3 contains 18 residues. In DNA, the CDR3 is TGTGCCAGTAGCTCCGGCGCCGGGACAGGGGTCTGGAACACTGAAGCTTTCTTT. Its translation is CASSSGAGTGVWNTEAFF.

The chain carries TRBV7-2 and TRBJ2-5; 8 bases are shared with TRBD1. CDR1 SGHTA and CDR2 FQGNSA come from the germline V gene. CDR3 length equals 15 residues. V lost 4 bases to trimming and J lost 3 bases; unmatched junction nucleotides: 7. CDR3 nucleotides: TGTGCCAGCAGCTCCTTTGGGACAGGAGAAGAGACCCAGTACTTC. Amino acids: CASSSFGTGEETQYF.

V usage is TRBV7-9 and J usage is TRBJ1-2; 7 bases fit TRBD1. J lost 3 bases, V lost 6 bases, and 4 bases had no gene match. Germline-derived CDR1 and CDR2 are SEHNR and FQNEAQ (reference sequence). The CDR3 covers 13 residues. The CDR3 bases are TGTGCCAGCAGACAGGGGATTGACTATGGCTACACCTTC. Amino acids: CASRQGIDYGYTF.